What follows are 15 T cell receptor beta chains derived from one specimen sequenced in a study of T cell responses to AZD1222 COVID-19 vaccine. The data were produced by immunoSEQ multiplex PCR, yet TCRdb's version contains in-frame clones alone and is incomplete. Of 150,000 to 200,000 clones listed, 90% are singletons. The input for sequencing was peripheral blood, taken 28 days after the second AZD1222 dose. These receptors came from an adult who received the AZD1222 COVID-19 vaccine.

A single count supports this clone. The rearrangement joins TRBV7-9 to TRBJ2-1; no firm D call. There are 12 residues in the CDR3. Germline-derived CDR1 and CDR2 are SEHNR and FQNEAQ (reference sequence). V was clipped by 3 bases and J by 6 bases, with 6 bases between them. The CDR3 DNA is TGTGCCAGCAGCTTGTCGGGCAATGAGCAGTTCTTC. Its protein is CASSLSGNEQFF.

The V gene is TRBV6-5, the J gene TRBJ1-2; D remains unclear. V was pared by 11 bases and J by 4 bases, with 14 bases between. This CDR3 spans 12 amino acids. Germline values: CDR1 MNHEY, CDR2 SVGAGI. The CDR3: CAGTPDRYGYTF. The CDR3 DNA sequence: TGTGCCGGCACCCCCGACCGCTATGGCTACACCTTC.

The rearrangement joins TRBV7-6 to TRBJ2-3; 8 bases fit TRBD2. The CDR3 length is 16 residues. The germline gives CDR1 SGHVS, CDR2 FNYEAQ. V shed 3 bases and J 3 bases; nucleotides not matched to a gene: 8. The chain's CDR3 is CASSFTATSVTDTQYF. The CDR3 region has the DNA TGTGCCAGCAGCTTTACCGCGACTAGCGTGACAGATACGCAGTATTTT.

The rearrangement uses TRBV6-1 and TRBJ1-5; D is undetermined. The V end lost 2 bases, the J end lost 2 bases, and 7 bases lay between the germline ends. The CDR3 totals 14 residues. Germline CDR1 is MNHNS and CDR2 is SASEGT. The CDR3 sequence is CASSEIQGNQPQHF. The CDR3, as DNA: TGTGCCAGCAGTGAAATCCAGGGCAATCAGCCCCAGCATTTT.

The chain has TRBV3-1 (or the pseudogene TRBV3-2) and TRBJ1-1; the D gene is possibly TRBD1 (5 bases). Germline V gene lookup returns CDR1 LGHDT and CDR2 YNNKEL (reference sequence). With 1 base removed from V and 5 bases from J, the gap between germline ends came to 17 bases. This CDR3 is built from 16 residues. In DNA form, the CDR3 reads TGTGCCAGCAGCCAAGGCGGAACGGGGGGAAGGACTGAAGCTTTCTTT. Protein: CASSQGGTGGRTEAFF.

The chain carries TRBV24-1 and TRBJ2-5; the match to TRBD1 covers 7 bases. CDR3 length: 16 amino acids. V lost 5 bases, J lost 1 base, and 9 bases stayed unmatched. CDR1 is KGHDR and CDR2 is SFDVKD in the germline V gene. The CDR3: CATSGYRGAPQETQYF. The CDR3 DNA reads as TGTGCCACCAGTGGTTACAGGGGAGCACCCCAAGAGACCCAGTACTTC.

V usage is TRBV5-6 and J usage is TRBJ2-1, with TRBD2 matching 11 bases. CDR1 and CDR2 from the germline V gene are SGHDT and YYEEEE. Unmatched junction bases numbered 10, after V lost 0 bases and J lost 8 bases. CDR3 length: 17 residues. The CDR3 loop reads CASSLDALAGGLDEQFF. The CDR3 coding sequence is TGTGCCAGCAGCTTGGACGCCCTAGCGGGAGGACTGGATGAGCAGTTCTTC.

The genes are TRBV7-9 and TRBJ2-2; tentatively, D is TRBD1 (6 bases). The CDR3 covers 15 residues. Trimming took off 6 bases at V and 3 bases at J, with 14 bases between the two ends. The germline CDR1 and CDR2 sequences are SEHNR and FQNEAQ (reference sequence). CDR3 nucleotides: TGTGCCAGCAGAACTAGGGGGATTGACACCGGGGAGCTGTTTTTT. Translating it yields CASRTRGIDTGELFF.

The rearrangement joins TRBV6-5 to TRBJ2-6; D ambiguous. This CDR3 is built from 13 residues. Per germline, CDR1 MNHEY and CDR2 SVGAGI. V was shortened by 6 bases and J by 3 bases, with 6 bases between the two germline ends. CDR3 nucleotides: TGTGCCAGCAGGGAGTTTGGGGCCAACGTCCTGACTTTC. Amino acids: CASREFGANVLTF.

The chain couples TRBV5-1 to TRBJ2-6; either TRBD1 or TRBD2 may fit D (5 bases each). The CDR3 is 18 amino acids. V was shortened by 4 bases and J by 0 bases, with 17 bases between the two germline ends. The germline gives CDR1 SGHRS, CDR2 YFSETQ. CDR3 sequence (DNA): TGCGCCAGCAGCAAGCGGCAGGGCCCCGTCTCTGGGGCCAACGTCCTGACTTTC. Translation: CASSKRQGPVSGANVLTF.

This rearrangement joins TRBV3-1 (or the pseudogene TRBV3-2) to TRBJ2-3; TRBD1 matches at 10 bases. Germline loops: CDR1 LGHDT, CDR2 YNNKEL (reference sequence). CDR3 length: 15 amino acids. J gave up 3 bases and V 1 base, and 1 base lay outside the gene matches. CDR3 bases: TGTGCCAGCAGCCAAGGGACAGGGGGGACAGATACGCAGTATTTT. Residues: CASSQGTGGTDTQYF.

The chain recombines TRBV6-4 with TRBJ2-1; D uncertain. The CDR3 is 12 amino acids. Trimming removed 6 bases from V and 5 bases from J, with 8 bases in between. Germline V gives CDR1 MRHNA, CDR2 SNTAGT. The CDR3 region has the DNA TGTGCCAGCAGCGCCACCAACAATGAGCAGTTCTTC. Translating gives CASSATNNEQFF.

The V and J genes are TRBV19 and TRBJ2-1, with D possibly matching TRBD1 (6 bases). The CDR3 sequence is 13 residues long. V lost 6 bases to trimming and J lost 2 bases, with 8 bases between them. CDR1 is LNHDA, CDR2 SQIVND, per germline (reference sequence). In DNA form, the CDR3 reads TGTGCCAGTAGCAGGGGTGCCTACAATGAGCAGTTCTTC. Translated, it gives CASSRGAYNEQFF.

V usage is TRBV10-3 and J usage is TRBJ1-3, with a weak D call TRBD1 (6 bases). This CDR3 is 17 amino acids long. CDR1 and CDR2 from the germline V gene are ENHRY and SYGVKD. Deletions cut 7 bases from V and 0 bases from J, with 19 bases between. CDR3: CAINQGQTEYSGNTIYF. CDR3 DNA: TGTGCCATCAACCAAGGACAGACAGAGTACTCTGGAAACACCATATATTTT.

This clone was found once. In nucleotides, the CDR3 is TGCGCCAGCAGCCAAGGAGTTTCTGCATCCACAGATACGCAGTATTTT. This encodes CASSQGVSASTDTQYF. This chain connects TRBV4-1 to TRBJ2-3; D is uncertain. This CDR3 is 16 amino acids long. Germline CDR1 MGHRA, CDR2 YSYEKL. Trimming left V 1 base short and J 2 bases short, with 13 bases between.